The 14 T cell receptor beta chains presented below share a single source sample, sequenced in a study of OX40 agonist ivuxolimab in advanced cancers. Receptor amplification or capture employed the immunoSEQ multiplex PCR assay. What TCRdb holds here is the immuneACCESS table cut down to in-frame rearrangements. Part of the clones is not present; checked against another copy, under half of the missing clones reflect an unresolved V gene, and the others are unexplained. The sample has some 20,000 clones on record, over 80% of them singletons. The top ten clones comprise about 36% of the sample. The starting material was CD4+ or CD8+ T cells sorted from blood, obtained in a trial of the OX40 agonist ivuxolimab. These TCRs come from an adult with an advanced solid tumor such as melanoma, head and neck, liver or kidney cancer.

The chain has TRBV27 and TRBJ2-1; D not certain. The CDR3 extends over 14 amino acids. V was shortened by 6 bases and J by 0 bases, with 9 bases between the two germline ends. Germline V gene sequence: CDR1 MNHEY, CDR2 SMNVEV (reference sequence). The CDR3 bases are TGTGCCAGCAGAGGAGACCGCTCCTACAATGAGCAGTTCTTC. Residues: CASRGDRSYNEQFF.

The rearrangement uses TRBV25-1 and TRBJ2-1; 12 nucleotides line up with TRBD2. The length of the CDR3 is 18 residues. V lost 3 bases to trimming and J lost 13 bases; unmatched junction nucleotides: 19. The germline V gene encodes CDR1 MGHDK and CDR2 SYGVNS. This CDR3 reads CASSDPLRTSGVDRPQFF. The DNA of the CDR3 is TGTGCCAGCAGTGACCCTCTCAGGACTAGCGGGGTGGATAGGCCCCAGTTCTTC.

As concerns this clone: A read error is likely here: a far larger clone is one base away. The chain employs TRBV6-5 and TRBJ2-2; D might be TRBD1 (6 bases). Germline loops: CDR1 MNHEY, CDR2 SVGAGI. V lost 5 bases and J lost 7, with 17 bases in between. The CDR3 contains 15 residues. CDR3 DNA: TGTGCCAGCAGTCGTCAAGGGGGTCGGATCGGGGAGCTGTTTTTT. Translated, it gives CASSRQGGRIGELFF.

V usage is TRBV19 and J usage is TRBJ2-7; TRBD2 agrees at 14 bases. There are 16 residues in the CDR3. After removal of 8 bases from V and 4 bases from J, the junction contained 10 bases not matched to a gene. The germline gives CDR1 LNHDA, CDR2 SQIVND (reference sequence). This CDR3 is CASFGGLAGGPYEQYF. The CDR3 DNA is TGTGCCAGTTTTGGAGGACTAGCGGGGGGCCCATACGAGCAGTACTTC.

The chain employs TRBV6-4 and TRBJ2-2; D is unclear. This CDR3 is built from 14 residues. Germline CDR1 MRHNA, CDR2 SNTAGT. Trimming removed 4 bases at V and 1 base at J, with 7 bases between. The DNA of the CDR3 is TGTGCCAGCAGTGCCCTCATGAACACCGGGGAGCTGTTTTTT. Translation gives CASSALMNTGELFF.

This chain connects TRBV19 to TRBJ1-2, with D possibly being TRBD1 (5 bases). V was clipped by 2 bases and J by 7 bases, with 17 bases between them. The CDR3 contains 15 residues. Germline V gene lookup returns CDR1 LNHDA and CDR2 SQIVND (reference sequence). The CDR3 loop reads CASSIMGAGFGGYTF. DNA for the CDR3: TGTGCCAGTAGTATAATGGGCGCAGGGTTCGGTGGCTACACCTTC.

CDR3: CASSGEPRPTQYF. CDR3 sequence (DNA): TGTGCCAGCAGCGGCGAGCCTAGGCCTACGCAGTATTTT. The chain carries TRBV7-8 and TRBJ2-3; D unclear. Germline CDR1 SGHVS, CDR2 FQNEAQ. Trimming cost V 5 bases and J 8 bases, with 14 bases left between them. CDR3 size: 13 residues.

The count of this clone is one. The genes are TRBV6-6 and TRBJ1-1, with D perhaps matching TRBD1 (6 bases). V lost 6 bases, J lost 5 bases, and 19 bases lay in between. The germline gives CDR1 MNHNY, CDR2 SVGAGI (reference sequence). The CDR3 length is 15 residues. The CDR3 sequence is CASSTGTTWVTEAFF. In DNA, the CDR3 is TGTGCCAGCAGCACCGGGACAACGTGGGTTACTGAAGCTTTCTTT.

The chain joins TRBV27 to TRBJ2-1, with 7 nucleotides matching TRBD2. The trim removed 3 bases at V and 5 bases at J, leaving 10 bases unmatched. CDR3 size: 16 residues. CDR1 is MNHEY and CDR2 is SMNVEV in the germline V gene (reference sequence). CDR3 sequence reads: CASSLSISGAHNEQFF. The CDR3 DNA reads TGTGCCAGCAGTTTGTCGATAAGCGGGGCACACAATGAGCAGTTCTTC.

The V and J genes are TRBV7-9 and TRBJ2-7; D may correspond to TRBD1 or TRBD2 (5 bases each). CDR3 size: 13 residues. Trimming pared 4 bases from V and 6 bases from J, leaving 13 bases between. Germline V gene sequence: CDR1 SEHNR, CDR2 FQNEAQ (reference sequence). The CDR3, as DNA: TGTGCCAGCAGCTCTGGGACGGCCTCCGAGCAGTACTTC. The encoded protein is CASSSGTASEQYF.

This clone was seen only a few times. The chain employs TRBV9 and TRBJ2-3; TRBD2 agrees at 9 bases. Germline CDR1 SGDLS, CDR2 YYNGEE. This CDR3 contains 14 residues. Losses at the gene ends were 4 bases for V and 5 bases for J; bases not matched to a gene: 5. The CDR3 nucleotides are TGTGCCAGCAGCCCGCGGGGGGGTGTAGATACGCAGTATTTT. Its protein is CASSPRGGVDTQYF.

The chain carries TRBV28 and TRBJ2-7; tentatively, D is TRBD2 (7 bases). Trimming removed 3 bases from V and 3 bases from J, with 27 bases in between. The CDR3 has 19 residues. Germline V gene data show CDR1 as MDHEN and CDR2 as SYDVKM. The CDR3 loop is CASSFGGGGLTSIHYEQYF. CDR3 bases: TGTGCCAGCAGTTTTGGAGGGGGGGGCCTAACCTCAATCCACTACGAGCAGTACTTC.

This chain joins TRBV9 and TRBJ1-3; D is unclear. The V end was cut by 0 bases, the J end by 0 bases, with 13 bases between. Germline loops: CDR1 SGDLS, CDR2 YYNGEE. The CDR3 contains 17 residues. CDR3 DNA: TGTGCCAGCAGCGTAGATATTTCTGCGAGCTCTGGAAACACCATATATTTT. It encodes CASSVDISASSGNTIYF. The full variable domain, completed using reference TRBV9 and TRBJ1-3, is DSGVTQTPKHLITATGQRVTLRCSPRSGDLSVYWYQQSLDQGLQFLIQYYNGEERAKGNILERFSAQQFPDLHSELNLSSLELGDSALYFCASSVDISASSGNTIYFGEGSWLTVV.

The chain combines TRBV7-9 with TRBJ2-3; tentative D call: TRBD2 (5 bases). Trimming took off 6 bases at V and 2 bases at J, with 9 bases between the two ends. The CDR3 is made up of 13 amino acids. Germline V gene lookup returns CDR1 SEHNR and CDR2 FQNEAQ (reference sequence). CDR3 nucleotides: TGTGCCAGCAGTGGGAGAATCACAGATACGCAGTATTTT. It is translated as CASSGRITDTQYF. The complete variable domain, with remaining parts taken from reference TRBV7-9 and TRBJ2-3, reads DTGVSQNPRHKITKRGQNVTFRCDPISEHNRLYWYRQTLGQGPEFLTYFQNEAQLEKSRLLSDRFSAERPKGSFSTLEIQRTEQGDSAMYLCASSGRITDTQYFGPGTRLTVL.